The clone carrying this T cell receptor (beta chain) was seen repeatedly, ten times or more. The antigen is not known. Using RNA transcripts as the source, TCR beta CDR3 regions were amplified. The HTBI primer set drove a first-round RT-PCR of the TCR CDR3. TCRdb called the multiplex PCR reads again in MiXCR, with one record for every CDR3 protein. This table holds about 320,000 distinct CDR3 sequences, over 15% found once. This specimen belongs to a study of T cells in Graves' hyperthyroidism and ophthalmopathy. Notes on the study in general: Onset of ophthalmopathy came a median roughly 6.9 months after the model predicted it.

Calling Graves' hyperthyroidism stable meant ophthalmopathy did not progress within 18 months. This CDR3 is 15 amino acids long. V lost 5 bases and J lost 4, with 16 bases in between. Germline V CDR1 and CDR2: SGDLS, YYNGEE. The receptor comes from a young man with Graves' hyperthyroidism. The V gene is TRBV9, the J gene TRBJ2-1; perhaps TRBD2 as D (6 bases). The source material was blood. CDR3 coding DNA: TGTGCCAGCAGTGACTTGGCGGGGTTGTACAATGAGCAGTTCTTC. This codes for CASSDLAGLYNEQFF.